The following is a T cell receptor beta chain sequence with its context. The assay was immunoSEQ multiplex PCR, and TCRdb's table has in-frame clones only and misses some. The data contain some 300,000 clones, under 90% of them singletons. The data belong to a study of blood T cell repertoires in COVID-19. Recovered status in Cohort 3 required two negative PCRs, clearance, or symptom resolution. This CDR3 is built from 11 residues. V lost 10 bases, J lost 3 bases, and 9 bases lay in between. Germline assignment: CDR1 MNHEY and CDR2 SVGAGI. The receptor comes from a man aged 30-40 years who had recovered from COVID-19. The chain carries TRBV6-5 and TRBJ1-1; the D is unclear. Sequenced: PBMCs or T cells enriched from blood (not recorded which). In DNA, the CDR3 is TGTGCCACCTCCGACTACACTGAAGCTTTCTTT. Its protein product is CATSDYTEAFF.